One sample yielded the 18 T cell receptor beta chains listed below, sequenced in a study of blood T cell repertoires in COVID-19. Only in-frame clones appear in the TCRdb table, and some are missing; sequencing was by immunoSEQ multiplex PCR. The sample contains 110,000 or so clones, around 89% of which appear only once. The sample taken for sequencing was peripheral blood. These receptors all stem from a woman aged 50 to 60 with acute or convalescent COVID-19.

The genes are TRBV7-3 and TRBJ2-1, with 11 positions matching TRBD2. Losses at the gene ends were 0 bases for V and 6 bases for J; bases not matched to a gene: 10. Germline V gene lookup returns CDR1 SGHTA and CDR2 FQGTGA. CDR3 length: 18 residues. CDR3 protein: CASSLTGGTSGSINEQFF. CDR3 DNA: TGTGCCAGCAGCTTAACTGGGGGTACTAGCGGGAGTATCAATGAGCAGTTCTTC.

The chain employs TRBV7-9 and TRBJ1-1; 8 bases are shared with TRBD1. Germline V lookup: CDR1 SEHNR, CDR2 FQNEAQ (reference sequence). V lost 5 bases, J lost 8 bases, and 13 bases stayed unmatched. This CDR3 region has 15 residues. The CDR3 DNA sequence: TGTGCCAGCAGCACCGGGACAGGCGGCGTAATGGAAGCTTTCTTT. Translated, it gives CASSTGTGGVMEAFF.

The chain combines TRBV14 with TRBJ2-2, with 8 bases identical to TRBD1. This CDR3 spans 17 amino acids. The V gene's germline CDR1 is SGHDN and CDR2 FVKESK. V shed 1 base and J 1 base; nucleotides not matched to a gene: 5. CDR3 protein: CASSQAQGAKNTGELFF. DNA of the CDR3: TGTGCCAGCAGCCAAGCCCAGGGGGCCAAGAACACCGGGGAGCTGTTTTTT.

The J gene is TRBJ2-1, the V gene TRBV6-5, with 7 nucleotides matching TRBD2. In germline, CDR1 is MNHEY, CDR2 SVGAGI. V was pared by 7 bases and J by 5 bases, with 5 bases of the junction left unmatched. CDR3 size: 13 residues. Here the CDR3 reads CASTWGGNNEQFF. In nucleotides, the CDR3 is TGTGCCAGCACTTGGGGGGGTAACAATGAGCAGTTCTTC.

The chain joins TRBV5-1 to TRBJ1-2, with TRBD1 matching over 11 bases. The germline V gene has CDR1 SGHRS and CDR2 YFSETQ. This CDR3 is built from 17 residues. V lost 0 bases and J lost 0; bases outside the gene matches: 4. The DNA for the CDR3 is TGCGCCAGCAGCTTGGGGACAGGGGGCAAAGCTAACTATGGCTACACCTTC. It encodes CASSLGTGGKANYGYTF. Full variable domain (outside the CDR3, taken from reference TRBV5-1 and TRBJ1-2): KAGVTQTPRYLIKTRGQQVTLSCSPISGHRSVSWYQQTPGQGLQFLFEYFSETQRNKGNFPGRFSGRQFSNSRSEMNVSTLELGDSALYLCASSLGTGGKANYGYTFGSGTRLTVV.

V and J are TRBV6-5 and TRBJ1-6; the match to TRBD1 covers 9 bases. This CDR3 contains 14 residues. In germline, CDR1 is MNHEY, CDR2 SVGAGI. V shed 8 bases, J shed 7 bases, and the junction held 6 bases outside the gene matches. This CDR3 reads CASARTGENSPLHF. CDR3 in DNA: TGTGCCAGCGCCAGGACAGGGGAAAATTCACCCCTCCACTTT.

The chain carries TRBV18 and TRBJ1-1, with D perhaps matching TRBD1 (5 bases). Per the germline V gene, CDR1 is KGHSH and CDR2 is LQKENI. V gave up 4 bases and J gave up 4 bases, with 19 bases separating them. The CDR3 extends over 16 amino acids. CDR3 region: CASSLNQGFEGTEAFF. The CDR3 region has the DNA TGTGCCAGCTCACTTAACCAGGGTTTTGAAGGCACTGAAGCTTTCTTT.

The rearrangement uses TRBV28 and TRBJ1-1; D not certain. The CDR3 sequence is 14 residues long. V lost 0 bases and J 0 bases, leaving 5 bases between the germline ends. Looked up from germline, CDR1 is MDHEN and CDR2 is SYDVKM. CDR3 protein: CASSLWTMNTEAFF. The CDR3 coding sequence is TGTGCCAGCAGTTTATGGACAATGAACACTGAAGCTTTCTTT.

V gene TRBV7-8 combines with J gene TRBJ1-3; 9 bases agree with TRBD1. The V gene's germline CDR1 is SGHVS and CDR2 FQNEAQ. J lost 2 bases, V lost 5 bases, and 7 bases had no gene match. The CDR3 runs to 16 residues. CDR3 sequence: CASSPLGQGTGNTIYF. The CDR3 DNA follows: TGTGCCAGCAGCCCCCTCGGACAGGGGACTGGAAACACCATATATTTT. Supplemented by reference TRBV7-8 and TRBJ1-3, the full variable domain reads GAGVSQSPRYKVAKRGQDVALRCDPISGHVSLFWYQQALGQGPEFLTYFQNEAQLDKSGLPSDRFFAERPEGSVSTLKIQRTQQEDSAVYLCASSPLGQGTGNTIYFGEGSWLTVV.

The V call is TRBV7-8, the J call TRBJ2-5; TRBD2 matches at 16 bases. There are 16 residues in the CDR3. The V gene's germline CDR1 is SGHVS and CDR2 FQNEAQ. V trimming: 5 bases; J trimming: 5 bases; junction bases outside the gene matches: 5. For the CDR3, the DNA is TGTGCCAGCAGCCTGGGACTAGCGGGAGGGGGTGAGACCCAGTACTTC. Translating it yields CASSLGLAGGGETQYF.

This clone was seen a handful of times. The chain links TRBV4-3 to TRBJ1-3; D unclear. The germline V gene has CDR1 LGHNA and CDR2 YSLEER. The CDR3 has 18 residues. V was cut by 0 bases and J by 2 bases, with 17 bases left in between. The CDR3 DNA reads TGCGCCAGCAGCCAAGATAAATTAGGAGGCCTCGCTGGAAACACCATATATTTT. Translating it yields CASSQDKLGGLAGNTIYF.

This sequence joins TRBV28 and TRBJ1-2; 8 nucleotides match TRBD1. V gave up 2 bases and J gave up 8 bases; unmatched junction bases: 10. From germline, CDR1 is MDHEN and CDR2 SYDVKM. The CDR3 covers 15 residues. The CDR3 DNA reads TGTGCCAGCAGTTTAAGATTACAGGGGGAGGTAGGCTACACCTTC. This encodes CASSLRLQGEVGYTF.

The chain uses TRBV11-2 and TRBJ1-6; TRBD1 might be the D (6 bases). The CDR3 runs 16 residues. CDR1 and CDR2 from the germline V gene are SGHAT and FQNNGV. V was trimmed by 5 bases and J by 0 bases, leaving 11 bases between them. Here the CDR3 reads CASSAGVGSYNSPLHF. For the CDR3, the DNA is TGTGCCAGCAGCGCAGGGGTGGGCTCCTATAATTCACCCCTCCACTTT. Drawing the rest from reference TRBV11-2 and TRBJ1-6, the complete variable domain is EAGVAQSPRYKIIEKRQSVAFWCNPISGHATLYWYQQILGQGPKLLIQFQNNGVVDDSQLPKDRFSAERLKGVDSTLKIQPAKLEDSAVYLCASSAGVGSYNSPLHFGNGTRLTVT.

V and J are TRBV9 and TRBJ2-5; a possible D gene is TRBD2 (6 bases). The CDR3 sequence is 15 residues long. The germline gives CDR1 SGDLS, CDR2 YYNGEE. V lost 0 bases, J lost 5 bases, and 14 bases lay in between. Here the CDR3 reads CASSVGASVGETQYF. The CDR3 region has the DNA TGTGCCAGCAGCGTAGGGGCTAGCGTAGGTGAGACCCAGTACTTC.

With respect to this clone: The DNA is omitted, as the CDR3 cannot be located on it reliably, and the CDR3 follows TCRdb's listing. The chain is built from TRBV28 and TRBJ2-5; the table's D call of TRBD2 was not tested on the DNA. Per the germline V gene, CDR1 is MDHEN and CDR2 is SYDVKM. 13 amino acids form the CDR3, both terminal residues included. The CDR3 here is CASSTSGKETQYF.

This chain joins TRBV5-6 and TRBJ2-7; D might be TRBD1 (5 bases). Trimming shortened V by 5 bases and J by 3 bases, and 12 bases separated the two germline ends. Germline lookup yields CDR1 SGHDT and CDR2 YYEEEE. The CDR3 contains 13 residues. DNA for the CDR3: TGTGCCAGCAGACAGGTGATGGGCTACGAGCAGTACTTC. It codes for CASRQVMGYEQYF.

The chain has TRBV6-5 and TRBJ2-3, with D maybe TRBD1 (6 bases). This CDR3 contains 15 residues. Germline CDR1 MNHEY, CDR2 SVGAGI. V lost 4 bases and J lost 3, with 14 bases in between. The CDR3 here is CASSSGTLLTDTQYF. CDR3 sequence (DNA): TGTGCCAGCAGTTCCGGGACACTGCTAACAGATACGCAGTATTTT.

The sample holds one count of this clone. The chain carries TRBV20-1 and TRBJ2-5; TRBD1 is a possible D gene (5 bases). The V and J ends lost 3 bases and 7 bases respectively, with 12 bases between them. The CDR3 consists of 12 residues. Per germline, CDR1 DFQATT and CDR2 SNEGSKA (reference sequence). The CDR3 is CSASGQGRTQYF. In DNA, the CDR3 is TGCAGTGCTAGTGGGCAGGGAAGGACCCAGTACTTC.